The clone carrying this T cell receptor beta chain was seen many times. Antigen unknown. This sample was included in a study of T cells in Graves' hyperthyroidism and ophthalmopathy. Overall study: Peripheral blood was drawn at first diagnosis, prior to all treatment. Study-level points and caveats: Peripheral blood also featured most of the thyroid clonotypes expanded above 0.001. Classification by a 13 V-J model distinguished ophthalmopathy from stable hyperthyroidism.

Any patient presenting with uncontrolled infection, other autoimmune disease, pregnancy or lactation was left out. RNA transcripts provided the source from which TCR beta CDR3 regions were amplified. RT-PCR in the first round (using the HTBI primer set) targeted the TCR CDR3. Each CDR3 protein gets one entry after TCRdb re-called the multiplex PCR reads with MiXCR. This table has 400,000 to 600,000 distinct CDR3 sequences, around 20% appearing once. The germline V and J ends were trimmed by 4 bases and 2 bases, with 18 bases remaining between them. The CDR3 sequence is 16 residues long. Germline loops: CDR1 SGHRS, CDR2 YFSETQ.

Sequencing used blood. The V call is TRBV5-1, the J call TRBJ2-5, with D possibly TRBD1 on 6 matching bases. The sequence derives from a man aged 18 to 29 with Graves' hyperthyroidism. CDR3 sequence reads: CASSPQGLALQETQYF. The CDR3, as DNA: TGCGCCAGCAGCCCTCAGGGGTTGGCGCTGCAAGAGACCCAGTACTTC.